This TCR beta chain emerged from a study of T cell responses to AZD1222 COVID-19 vaccine. Looking at the study overall: Researchers grouped second doses given at about 4 or about 12 weeks into one pool.

Broader study findings: Among AZD1222 vaccinees, only six were seropositive at baseline. Nearly half of unique spike-specific TCRs reportedly avoided B.1.351 and B.1.1.7 mutated regions.

The germline V gene has CDR1 SGHRS and CDR2 YFSETQ. CDR3 length: 14 amino acids. Trimming cost V 4 bases and J 0 bases, with 10 bases left between them. Details on this clone: Its antigen is as yet unknown.

Repertoires were generated with immunoSEQ multiplex PCR, while TCRdb's copy carries only in-frame clones and drops some. The sample carries 45,000 to 65,000 clones, about 87% recorded once. The sequence was obtained from an adult in good health. This sample comprised peripheral blood, obtained on day 0 of AZD1222 vaccination. This sequence joins TRBV5-1 and TRBJ1-2; possibly TRBD1 for D (5 bases). The CDR3 sequence: CASSVTEANYGYTF. The CDR3 DNA reads TGCGCCAGCAGCGTGACAGAAGCTAACTATGGCTACACCTTC. The entire variable domain, with the rest obtained from reference TRBV5-1 and TRBJ1-2, is as follows: KAGVTQTPRYLIKTRGQQVTLSCSPISGHRSVSWYQQTPGQGLQFLFEYFSETQRNKGNFPGRFSGRQFSNSRSEMNVSTLELGDSALYLCASSVTEANYGYTFGSGTRLTVV.